The source of this T cell receptor beta chain is a study of cytomegalovirus exposure and HLA in healthy donors. The study, taken as a whole, reports: Certain indistinguishable V segments, among them TRBV6-2 and TRBV6-3, were excluded. In vitro experiments confirmed that a few CMV-associated chains were specific for CMV antigens.

The study ran its PCR with 60 Vbeta and 13 Jbeta primers. This table comes from immunoSEQ multiplex PCR, and its TCRdb copy is limited to in-frame clones, with some not included. The sample lists some 200,000 clones; 82% were seen once. Germline values: CDR1 SGHRS, CDR2 YFSETQ. V gave up 4 bases and J gave up 0 bases, with 14 bases separating them. This CDR3 region has 16 residues. With regard to this clone: The antigen is unknown.

This clonotype was sampled from a woman aged 18-29 years in good health and CMV-seronegative. The sample taken for sequencing was PBMCs. The chain uses TRBV5-1 and TRBJ1-3, with D hard to call. The CDR3 reads CASSDREERSGNTIYF. The CDR3 nucleotides are TGCGCCAGCAGCGACCGGGAGGAGCGCTCTGGAAACACCATATATTTT.